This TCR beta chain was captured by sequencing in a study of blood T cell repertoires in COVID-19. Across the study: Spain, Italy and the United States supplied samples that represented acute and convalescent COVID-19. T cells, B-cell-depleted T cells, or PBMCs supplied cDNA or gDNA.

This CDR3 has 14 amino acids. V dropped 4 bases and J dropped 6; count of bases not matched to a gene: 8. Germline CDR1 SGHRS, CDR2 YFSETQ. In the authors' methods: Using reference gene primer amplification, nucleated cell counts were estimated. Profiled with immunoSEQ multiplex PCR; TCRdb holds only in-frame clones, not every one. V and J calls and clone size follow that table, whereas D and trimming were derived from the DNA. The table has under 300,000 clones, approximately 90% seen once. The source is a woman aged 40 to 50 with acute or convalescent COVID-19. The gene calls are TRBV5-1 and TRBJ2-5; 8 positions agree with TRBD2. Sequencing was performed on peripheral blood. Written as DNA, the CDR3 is TGCGCCAGCAGCCGGGAGGGGGGCAGTAAGACCCAGTACTTC. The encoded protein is CASSREGGSKTQYF.